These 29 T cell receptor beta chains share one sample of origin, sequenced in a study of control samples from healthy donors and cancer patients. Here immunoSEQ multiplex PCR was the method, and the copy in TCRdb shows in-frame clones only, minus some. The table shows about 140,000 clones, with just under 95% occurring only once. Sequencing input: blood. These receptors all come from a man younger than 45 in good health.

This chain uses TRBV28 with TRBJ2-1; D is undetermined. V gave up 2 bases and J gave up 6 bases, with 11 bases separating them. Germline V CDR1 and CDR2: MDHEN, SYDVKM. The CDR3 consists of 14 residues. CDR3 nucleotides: TGTGCCAGCAGTTTACGGCAGTTTGGCAATGAGCAGTTCTTC. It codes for CASSLRQFGNEQFF.

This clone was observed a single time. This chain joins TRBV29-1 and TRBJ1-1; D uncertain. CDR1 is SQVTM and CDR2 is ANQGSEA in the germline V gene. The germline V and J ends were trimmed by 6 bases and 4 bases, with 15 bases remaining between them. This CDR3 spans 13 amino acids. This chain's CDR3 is CSVGSGSSTEAFF. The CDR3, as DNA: TGCAGCGTGGGTTCGGGGTCGAGCACTGAAGCTTTCTTT.

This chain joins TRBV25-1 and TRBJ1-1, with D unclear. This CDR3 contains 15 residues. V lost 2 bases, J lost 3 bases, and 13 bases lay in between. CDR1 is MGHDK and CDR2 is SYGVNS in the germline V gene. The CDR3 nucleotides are TGTGCCAGCAGTGAAGGAATAGAGGGTTACACTGAAGCTTTCTTT. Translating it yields CASSEGIEGYTEAFF. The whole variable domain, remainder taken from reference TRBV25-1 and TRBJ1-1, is EADIYQTPRYLVIGTGKKITLECSQTMGHDKMYWYQQDPGMELHLIHYSYGVNSTEKGDLSSESTVSRIRTEHFPLTLESARPSHTSQYLCASSEGIEGYTEAFFGQGTRLTVV.

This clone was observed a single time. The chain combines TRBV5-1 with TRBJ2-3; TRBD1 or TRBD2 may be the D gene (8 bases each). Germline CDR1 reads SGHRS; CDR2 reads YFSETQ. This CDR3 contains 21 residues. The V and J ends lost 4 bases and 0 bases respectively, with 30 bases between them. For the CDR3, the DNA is TGCGCCAGCAGCCCTAGGACAGGGAAGGTTTTGGCTAGCGGGAGCACAGATACGCAGTATTTT. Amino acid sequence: CASSPRTGKVLASGSTDTQYF.

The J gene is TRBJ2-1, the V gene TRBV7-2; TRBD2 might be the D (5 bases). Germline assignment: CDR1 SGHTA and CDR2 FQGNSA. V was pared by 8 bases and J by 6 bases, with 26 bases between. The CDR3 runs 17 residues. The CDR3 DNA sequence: TGTGCCAGCGAGAAGGGTGGAGGTGGCAGGAAGGGCAATGAGCAGTTCTTC. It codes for CASEKGGGGRKGNEQFF.

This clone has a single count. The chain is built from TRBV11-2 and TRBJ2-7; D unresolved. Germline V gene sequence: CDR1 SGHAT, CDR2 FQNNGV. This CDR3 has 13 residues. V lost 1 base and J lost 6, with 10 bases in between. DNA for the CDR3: TGTGCCAGCAGCTTAGGGATACGAACCGAGCAGTACTTC. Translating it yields CASSLGIRTEQYF.

The CDR3 sequence: CASSLEGGRGYGYTF. The DNA for the CDR3 is TGTGCCAGCAGCTTAGAAGGGGGTCGCGGCTATGGCTACACCTTC. The chain employs TRBV11-1 and TRBJ1-2, with D maybe TRBD1 (6 bases). The length of the CDR3 is 15 residues. Trimming shortened V by 1 base and J by 4 bases, and 13 bases separated the two germline ends. CDR1 is SGHAT and CDR2 is FQDESV in the germline V gene (reference sequence).

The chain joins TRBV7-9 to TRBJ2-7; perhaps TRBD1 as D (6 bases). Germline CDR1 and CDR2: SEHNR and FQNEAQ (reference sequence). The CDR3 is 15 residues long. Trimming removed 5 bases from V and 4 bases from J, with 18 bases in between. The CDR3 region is CASSLTATGAYEQYF. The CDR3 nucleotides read TGTGCCAGCAGCCTGACGGCGACAGGCGCTTACGAGCAGTACTTC.

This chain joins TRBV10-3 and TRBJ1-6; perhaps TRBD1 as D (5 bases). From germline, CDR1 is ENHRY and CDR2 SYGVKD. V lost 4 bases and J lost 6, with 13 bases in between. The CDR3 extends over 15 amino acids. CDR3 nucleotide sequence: TGTGCCATCAGTGGTAGCGGGGCCCTTAATTCACCCCTCCACTTT. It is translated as CAISGSGALNSPLHF.

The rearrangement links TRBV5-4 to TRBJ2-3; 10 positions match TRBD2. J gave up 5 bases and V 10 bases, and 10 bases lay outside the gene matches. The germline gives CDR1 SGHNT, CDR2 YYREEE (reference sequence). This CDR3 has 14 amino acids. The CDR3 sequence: CALRAAGGRDTQYF. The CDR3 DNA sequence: TGTGCCTTACGAGCAGCGGGAGGGAGAGATACGCAGTATTTT.

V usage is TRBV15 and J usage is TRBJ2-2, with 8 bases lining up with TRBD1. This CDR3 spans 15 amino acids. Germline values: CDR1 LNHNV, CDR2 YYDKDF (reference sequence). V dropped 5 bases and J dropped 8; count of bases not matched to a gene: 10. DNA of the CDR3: TGTGCCACCAGCCTCGGACAGGGATTCACGGGGGAGCTGTTTTTT. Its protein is CATSLGQGFTGELFF.

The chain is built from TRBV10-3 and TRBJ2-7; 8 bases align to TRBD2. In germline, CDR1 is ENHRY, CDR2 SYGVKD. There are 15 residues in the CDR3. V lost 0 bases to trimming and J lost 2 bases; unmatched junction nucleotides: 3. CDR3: CAISESTGGPYEQYF. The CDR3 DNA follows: TGTGCCATCAGTGAGTCCACGGGAGGGCCCTACGAGCAGTACTTC.

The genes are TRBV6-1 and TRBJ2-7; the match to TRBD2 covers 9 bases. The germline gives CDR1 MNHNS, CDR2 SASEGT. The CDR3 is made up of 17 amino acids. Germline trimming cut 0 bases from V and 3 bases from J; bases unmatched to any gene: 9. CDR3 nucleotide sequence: TGTGCCAGCAGTGAAGCGCTGGGGCTAGCGGGGTACTACGAGCAGTACTTC. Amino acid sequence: CASSEALGLAGYYEQYF.

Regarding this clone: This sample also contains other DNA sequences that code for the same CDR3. CDR3 sequence reads: CASKGRDRGYGELFF. The CDR3 DNA follows: TGTGCCAGCAAGGGTCGGGACAGAGGTTACGGGGAGCTGTTTTTT. The chain joins TRBV7-9 to TRBJ2-2; 7 nucleotides agree with TRBD1. The ends lost 7 bases at V and 7 bases at J; junction bases unmatched: 12. The CDR3 is 15 amino acids. Germline V lookup: CDR1 SEHNR, CDR2 FQNEAQ (reference sequence).

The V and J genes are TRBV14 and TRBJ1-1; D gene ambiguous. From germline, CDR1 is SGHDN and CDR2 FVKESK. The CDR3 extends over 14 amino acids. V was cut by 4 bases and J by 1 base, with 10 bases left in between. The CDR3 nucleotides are TGTGCCAGCAGCCTGGGAGAGACGAACACTGAAGCTTTCTTT. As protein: CASSLGETNTEAFF.

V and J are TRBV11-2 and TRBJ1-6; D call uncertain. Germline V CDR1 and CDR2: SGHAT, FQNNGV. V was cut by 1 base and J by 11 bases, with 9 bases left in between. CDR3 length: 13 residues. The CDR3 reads CASSLVPMTPLHF. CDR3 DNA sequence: TGTGCCAGCAGCTTAGTACCAATGACACCCCTCCACTTT.

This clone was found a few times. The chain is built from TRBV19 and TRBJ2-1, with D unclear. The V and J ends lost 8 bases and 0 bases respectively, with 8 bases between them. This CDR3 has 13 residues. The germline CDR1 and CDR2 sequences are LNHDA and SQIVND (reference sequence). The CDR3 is CASLASSYNEQFF. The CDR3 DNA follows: TGTGCCAGTTTAGCCAGCTCCTACAATGAGCAGTTCTTC. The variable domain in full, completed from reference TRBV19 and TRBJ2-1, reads DGGITQSPKYLFRKEGQNVTLSCEQNLNHDAMYWYRQDPGQGLRLIYYSQIVNDFQKGDIAEGYSVSREKKESFPLTVTSAQKNPTAFYLCASLASSYNEQFFGPGTRLTVL.

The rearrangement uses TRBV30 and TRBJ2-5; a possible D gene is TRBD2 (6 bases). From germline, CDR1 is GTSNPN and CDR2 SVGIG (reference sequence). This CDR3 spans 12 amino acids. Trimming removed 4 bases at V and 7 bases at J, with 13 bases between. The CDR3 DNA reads TGTGCCTGGACTCCGCGGGGTGGGACCCAGTACTTC. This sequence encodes CAWTPRGGTQYF.

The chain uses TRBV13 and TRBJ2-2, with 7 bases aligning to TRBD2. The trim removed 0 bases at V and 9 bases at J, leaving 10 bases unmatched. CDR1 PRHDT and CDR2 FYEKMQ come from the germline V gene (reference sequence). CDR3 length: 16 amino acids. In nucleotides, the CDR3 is TGTGCCAGCAGCTTAGGGTCCGCGGGGGAGAATTGGGAGCTGTTTTTT. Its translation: CASSLGSAGENWELFF.

The CDR3 nucleotides are TGTGCCAGTAGTAGTGGGGACAGGGTCTACGAGCAGTACTTC. Its protein product is CASSSGDRVYEQYF. This sequence joins TRBV19 and TRBJ2-7, with 9 bases fitting TRBD1. Germline V gene lookup returns CDR1 LNHDA and CDR2 SQIVND (reference sequence). CDR3 size: 14 residues. V lost 4 bases to trimming and J lost 3 bases; unmatched junction nucleotides: 4.

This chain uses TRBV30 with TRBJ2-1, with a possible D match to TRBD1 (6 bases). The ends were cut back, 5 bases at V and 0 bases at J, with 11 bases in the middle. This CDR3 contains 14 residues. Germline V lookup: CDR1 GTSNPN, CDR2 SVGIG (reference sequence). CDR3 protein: CAWDTGSSYNEQFF. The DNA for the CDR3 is TGTGCCTGGGATACAGGGAGCTCCTACAATGAGCAGTTCTTC.

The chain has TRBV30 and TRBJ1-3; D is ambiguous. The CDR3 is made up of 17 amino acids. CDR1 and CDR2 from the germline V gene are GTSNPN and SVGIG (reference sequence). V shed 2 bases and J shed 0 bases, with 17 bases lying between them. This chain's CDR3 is CAWSRIGTPGSGNTIYF. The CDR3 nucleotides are TGTGCCTGGAGTCGGATAGGAACCCCCGGCTCTGGAAACACCATATATTTT.

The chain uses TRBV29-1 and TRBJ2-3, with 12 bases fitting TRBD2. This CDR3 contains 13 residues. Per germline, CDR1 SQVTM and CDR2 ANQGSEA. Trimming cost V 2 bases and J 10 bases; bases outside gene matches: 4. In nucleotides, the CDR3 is TGCAGCGTTGAACTAGCGGGAGGGAATCCGCAGTATTTT. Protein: CSVELAGGNPQYF.

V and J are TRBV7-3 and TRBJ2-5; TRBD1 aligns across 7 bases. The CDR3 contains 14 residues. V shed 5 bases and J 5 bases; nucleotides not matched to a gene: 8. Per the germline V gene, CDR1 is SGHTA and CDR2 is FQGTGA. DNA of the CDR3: TGTGCCAGCAGCCCGACAGGGTTTCAGGAGACCCAGTACTTC. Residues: CASSPTGFQETQYF.

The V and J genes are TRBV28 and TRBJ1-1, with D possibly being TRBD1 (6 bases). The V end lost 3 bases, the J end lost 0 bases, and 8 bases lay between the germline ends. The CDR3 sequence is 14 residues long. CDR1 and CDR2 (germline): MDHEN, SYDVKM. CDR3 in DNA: TGTGCCAGCAGTTTTTACAGGGTGAACACTGAAGCTTTCTTT. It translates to CASSFYRVNTEAFF.

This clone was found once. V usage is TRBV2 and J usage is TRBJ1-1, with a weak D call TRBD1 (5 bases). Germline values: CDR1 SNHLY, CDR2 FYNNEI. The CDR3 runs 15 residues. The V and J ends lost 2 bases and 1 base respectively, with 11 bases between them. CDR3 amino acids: CASSEQGIRNTEAFF. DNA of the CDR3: TGTGCCAGCAGTGAACAGGGAATTCGGAACACTGAAGCTTTCTTT.

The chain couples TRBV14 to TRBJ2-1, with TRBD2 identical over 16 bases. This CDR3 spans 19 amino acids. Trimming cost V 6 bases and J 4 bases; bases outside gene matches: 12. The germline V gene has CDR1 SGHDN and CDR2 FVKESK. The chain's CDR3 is CASSPAGTSGRASYNEQFF. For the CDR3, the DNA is TGTGCCAGCAGTCCGGCCGGGACTAGCGGGAGGGCCAGTTACAATGAGCAGTTCTTC.

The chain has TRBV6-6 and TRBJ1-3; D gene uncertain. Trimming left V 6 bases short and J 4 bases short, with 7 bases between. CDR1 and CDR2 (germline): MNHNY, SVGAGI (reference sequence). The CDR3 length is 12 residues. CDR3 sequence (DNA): TGTGCCAGCAGGGAAAAAGGAAACACCATATATTTT. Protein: CASREKGNTIYF.

This chain's CDR3 is CASSTGTGGPEAFF. CDR3 DNA: TGTGCCAGTAGTACCGGGACAGGGGGCCCTGAAGCTTTCTTT. The chain couples TRBV19 to TRBJ1-1, with 12 positions matching TRBD1. In germline, CDR1 is LNHDA, CDR2 SQIVND (reference sequence). This CDR3 spans 14 amino acids. The junction had 3 bases not matched to a gene; V was cut back by 4 bases and J by 6 bases.